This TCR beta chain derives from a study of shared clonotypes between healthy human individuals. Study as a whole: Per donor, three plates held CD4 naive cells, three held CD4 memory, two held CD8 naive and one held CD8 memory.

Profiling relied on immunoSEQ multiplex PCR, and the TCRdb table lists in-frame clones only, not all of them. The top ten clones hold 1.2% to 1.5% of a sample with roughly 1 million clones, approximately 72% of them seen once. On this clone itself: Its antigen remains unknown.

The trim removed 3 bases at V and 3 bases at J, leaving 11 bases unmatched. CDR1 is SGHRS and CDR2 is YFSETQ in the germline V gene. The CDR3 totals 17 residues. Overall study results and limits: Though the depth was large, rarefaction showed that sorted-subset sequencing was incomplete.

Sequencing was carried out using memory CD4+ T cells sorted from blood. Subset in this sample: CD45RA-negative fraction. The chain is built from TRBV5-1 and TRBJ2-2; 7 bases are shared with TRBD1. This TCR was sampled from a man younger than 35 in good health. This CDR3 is CASSSGPQGVDTGELFF. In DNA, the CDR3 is TGCGCCAGCAGCTCGGGGCCGCAGGGGGTAGACACCGGGGAGCTGTTTTTT. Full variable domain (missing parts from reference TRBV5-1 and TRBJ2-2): KAGVTQTPRYLIKTRGQQVTLSCSPISGHRSVSWYQQTPGQGLQFLFEYFSETQRNKGNFPGRFSGRQFSNSRSEMNVSTLELGDSALYLCASSSGPQGVDTGELFFGEGSRLTVL.